This TCR beta chain was retrieved from a study of blood T cell repertoires in COVID-19. Study details: Specimens from acute and convalescent COVID-19 originated in the United States, Italy and Spain.

Sequenced by immunoSEQ multiplex PCR; TCRdb stores in-frame clones only, minus some. Among over 30,000 clones, approximately 84% were seen once, and the ten largest hold about 29%. From germline, CDR1 is MRHNA and CDR2 SNTAGT. The ends were cut back, 4 bases at V and 6 bases at J, with 12 bases in the middle. This CDR3 spans 14 amino acids. This chain uses TRBV6-4 with TRBJ2-2, with D hard to call. This sequence was found in a man older than 75 with active or convalescent COVID-19. Sequencing was performed on peripheral blood. The CDR3 sequence: CASSVLSSAGELFF. CDR3 DNA: TGTGCCAGCAGTGTACTCTCAAGTGCCGGGGAGCTGTTTTTT.